One and the same sample provided the 7 T cell receptor beta chains below, sequenced in a study of somatic mutations in cytotoxic T cells in rheumatoid arthritis. Some clones are missing from TCRdb's copy, which holds only in-frame ones; the method was immunoSEQ multiplex PCR. This table holds approximately 12,000 clones, 80% found once. The specimen was CD8+ T cells sorted from blood. The receptors shown here come from a man in his fifties in good health.

This chain links TRBV11-3 with TRBJ2-5; 11 bases are a match to TRBD2. The CDR3 consists of 13 residues. Trimming at V came to 8 bases and at J to 4 bases, leaving 3 bases not matched to a gene. Germline-derived CDR1 and CDR2 are SGHNT and YENEEA. The CDR3 spells CASLAGGAETQYF. CDR3 DNA: TGTGCCAGCTTAGCGGGAGGGGCAGAGACCCAGTACTTC.

The chain links TRBV5-1 to TRBJ2-2; 12 positions agree with TRBD1. Germline values: CDR1 SGHRS, CDR2 YFSETQ. This CDR3 region has 17 residues. With 1 base clipped from V and 4 bases from J, the junction kept 5 bases outside the gene matches. CDR3 loop: CASSLTQGQGATGELFF. DNA for the CDR3: TGCGCCAGCAGCTTGACCCAGGGACAGGGGGCCACCGGGGAGCTGTTTTTT.

The chain has TRBV5-3 and TRBJ2-7; D is ambiguous. TRBV5-3 is an open reading frame, and its role is uncertain. The V end was cut by 4 bases, the J end by 4 bases, with 6 bases between. CDR3 length: 11 amino acids. The CDR3: CARSTLYEQYF. The CDR3 DNA follows: TGTGCCAGAAGCACCCTTTACGAGCAGTACTTC.

The CDR3 DNA follows: TGCAGCTCAAACGTGGGTATGAACACTGAAGCTTTCTTT. This gives the protein CSSNVGMNTEAFF. This sequence joins TRBV29-1 and TRBJ1-1, with D hard to call. Looked up from germline, CDR1 is SQVTM and CDR2 is ANQGSEA. Trimming pared 8 bases from V and 0 bases from J, leaving 13 bases between. This CDR3 comprises 13 residues.

The CDR3 here is CASSLTSGATDTQYF. In nucleotides, the CDR3 is TGTGCCAGCAGTTTGACTAGCGGGGCCACAGATACGCAGTATTTT. The chain links TRBV6-5 to TRBJ2-3; 11 bases match TRBD2. The CDR3 contains 15 residues. J lost 2 bases, V lost 4 bases, and 2 bases had no gene match. CDR1 MNHEY and CDR2 SVGAGI come from the germline V gene.

This clone appeared once. This chain links TRBV12-5 with TRBJ2-7; D is perhaps TRBD1 (6 bases). Germline V gene sequence: CDR1 LGHNT, CDR2 FRNRAP. Deletions cut 7 bases from V and 4 bases from J, with 17 bases between. CDR3 length equals 14 residues. The CDR3 DNA is TGTGCTAGTGTCCGACAGGTTATACCTTACGAGCAGTACTTC. It codes for CASVRQVIPYEQYF.

This chain connects TRBV11-3 to TRBJ2-1, with TRBD2 matching 8 bases. The CDR3 sequence is 16 residues long. Germline CDR1 reads SGHNT; CDR2 reads YENEEA. The V gene end was trimmed by 4 bases and the J gene end by 6 bases; junction bases not matched to a gene: 11. Written as DNA, the CDR3 is TGTGCCAGCAGCTCGGGTCCCGGAGCGGGGGCCAATGAGCAGTTCTTC. It translates to CASSSGPGAGANEQFF.